These 14 T cell receptor beta chains came from one sample sequenced in a study of shared clonotypes between healthy human individuals (dated by TCRdb to about 2020). Library method: the immunoSEQ multiplex PCR assay. Entries here come from immuneACCESS through TCRdb and include only in-frame sequences with V and J called. Some clones fail to appear in such tables; in the studies checked, an unresolved V gene covers under half of the shortfall, and the cause of the remainder is unknown. Counted in this sample were over a million clones; around 78% of them appeared once. The ten biggest clones cover more than 0.5% of the sample. The source material was memory CD4+ T cells from PBMCs. The sample's cell subset or site, from its label and the paper: CD45RA-negative fraction. Receptors were obtained from a young man in good health. Some clones in this sample may be carry-over from other donors' samples.

This clone came up once. The chain links TRBV5-4 to TRBJ1-1; no clear D gene. The CDR3 sequence is 15 residues long. Trimming took off 0 bases at V and 9 bases at J, with 18 bases between the two ends. CDR1 and CDR2 (germline): SGHNT, YYREEE (reference sequence). The CDR3 nucleotides are TGTGCCAGCAGCTTGGAAGTGGGAGGAGCCCAGAAAGCTTTCTTT. This gives the protein CASSLEVGGAQKAFF.

The chain couples TRBV4-1 to TRBJ2-3; the D gene is possibly TRBD2 (6 bases). With 4 bases removed from V and 1 base from J, the gap between germline ends came to 18 bases. CDR1 and CDR2 (germline): MGHRA, YSYEKL. The CDR3 sequence is 17 residues long. CDR3 nucleotides: TGCGCCAGCAGCCCGGGAGCCAAGTTCCGGGGCACAGATACGCAGTATTTT. It translates to CASSPGAKFRGTDTQYF.

This chain uses TRBV7-2 with TRBJ2-7; D may match TRBD1 or TRBD2 (8 bases each). The V gene lost 6 bases and the J gene lost 3 bases, with 24 bases spanning the gap. The CDR3 is made up of 17 amino acids. Germline assignment: CDR1 SGHTA and CDR2 FQGNSA. CDR3 sequence: CASSYRGGSGMGYEQYF. The CDR3 region has the DNA TGTGCCAGCAGTTACAGGGGGGGTAGCGGGATGGGCTACGAGCAGTACTTC.

This sequence joins TRBV6-1 and TRBJ2-7; 7 bases fit TRBD1. CDR3 length: 15 residues. Germline V CDR1 and CDR2: MNHNS, SASEGT. The V segment lost 6 bases and the J segment 0 bases; nucleotides outside the gene matches: 8. The CDR3 spells CASSRTGDFSYEQYF. The DNA for the CDR3 is TGTGCCAGCAGCAGAACAGGGGATTTCTCCTACGAGCAGTACTTC.

This CDR3 reads CSVEQDYGLSGYTF. DNA for the CDR3: TGCAGCGTTGAACAGGATTATGGCTTATCGGGCTACACCTTC. This sequence joins TRBV29-1 and TRBJ1-2; D ambiguous. V lost 2 bases and J lost 8, with 18 bases in between. Germline CDR1 and CDR2: SQVTM and ANQGSEA. The CDR3 consists of 14 residues.

This clone came up a few times. The chain uses TRBV25-1 and TRBJ2-5, with 7 nucleotides matching TRBD1. The J call is in doubt because the DNA end fits TRBJ2-7 better. Germline V lookup: CDR1 MGHDK, CDR2 SYGVNS. This CDR3 has 12 amino acids. The DNA of the CDR3 is TGTGCCAGCACACGGACAGGATACGAGCAGTACTTC. Amino acids: CASTRTGYEQYF.

As regards this clone: One end of the junction is discordant with germline, which a read error may explain. V usage is TRBV5-6 and J usage is TRBJ2-2; a possible D gene is TRBD1 (6 bases). CDR3 size: 15 residues. Germline V gene lookup returns CDR1 SGHDT and CDR2 YYEEEE. The CDR3 region has the DNA TGTGCCAGCAGCTTGAACAGGGCGAAGACCGGGGAGCTGTTTTTT. Translation: CASSLNRAKTGELFF.

The J gene is TRBJ1-2, the V gene TRBV9, with a tentative D call TRBD1 (5 bases). This CDR3 has 14 amino acids. CDR1 SGDLS and CDR2 YYNGEE come from the germline V gene. The V and J ends lost 3 bases and 2 bases respectively, with 11 bases between them. DNA for the CDR3: TGTGCCAGCAGCGCGGGACCGGGCAACTATGGCTACACCTTC. Protein product: CASSAGPGNYGYTF.

The V gene is TRBV5-1, the J gene TRBJ1-2, with 12 positions matching TRBD1. With V trimmed by 4 bases and J by 3 bases, 7 bases remained unmatched. The CDR3 extends over 16 amino acids. Germline V gene sequence: CDR1 SGHRS, CDR2 YFSETQ. CDR3 sequence (DNA): TGCGCCAGCAGCCTGCGGGGACAGGGGGCAGACTATGGCTACACCTTC. This encodes CASSLRGQGADYGYTF.

The CDR3 spells CAGRQGTGNTEAFF. The CDR3 DNA reads TGTGCCGGACGACAGGGGACGGGGAACACTGAAGCTTTCTTT. This sequence joins TRBV6-1 and TRBJ1-1, with 8 bases identical to TRBD1. The germline V gene encodes CDR1 MNHNS and CDR2 SASEGT. Trimming removed 11 bases from V and 1 base from J; junction bases left unmatched: 9. The CDR3 sequence is 14 residues long.

This clone was seen only once. This chain joins TRBV5-5 and TRBJ2-7, with unresolved D. Germline CDR1 reads SGHKS; CDR2 reads YYEKEE (reference sequence). Between the trimmed V and J ends, which lost 1 base and 2 bases, there was a span of 10 bases. The CDR3 totals 14 residues. The CDR3 region is CASSLSVSAYEQYF. The CDR3 bases are TGTGCCAGCAGCTTGTCGGTCAGTGCCTACGAGCAGTACTTC. The full variable domain, rest sourced from reference TRBV5-5 and TRBJ2-7, is DAGVTQSPTHLIKTRGQQVTLRCSPISGHKSVSWYQQVLGQGPQFIFQYYEKEERGRGNFPDRFSARQFPNYSSELNVNALLLGDSALYLCASSLSVSAYEQYFGPGTRLTVT.

The genes are TRBV7-6 and TRBJ2-3; D unclear. The CDR3 contains 11 residues. The V gene's germline CDR1 is SGHVS and CDR2 FNYEAQ. Deletions cut 6 bases from V and 6 bases from J, with 7 bases between. CDR3 in amino acids: CASSKQDTQYF. The CDR3 DNA reads TGTGCCAGCAGTAAACAGGATACGCAGTATTTT.

This clone is a singleton in its sample. The chain uses TRBV6-6 and TRBJ2-1; 7 bases align to TRBD1. The CDR3 runs to 12 residues. Per germline, CDR1 MNHNY and CDR2 SVGAGI (reference sequence). The J segment lost 7 bases and the V segment lost 6 bases, leaving 3 bases of the junction unmatched. CDR3 region: CASRRQGNEQFF. In nucleotides, the CDR3 is TGTGCCAGCAGGCGACAGGGAAATGAGCAGTTCTTC.

This clone has a count of ten or more. The rearrangement links TRBV7-3 to TRBJ2-5; a weak D match, TRBD2 (6 bases). The CDR3 length is 14 residues. The V end lost 6 bases, the J end lost 4 bases, and 15 bases lay between the germline ends. Germline V gene data show CDR1 as SGHTA and CDR2 as FQGTGA. The CDR3: CASSSRTEGETQYF. The CDR3 region has the DNA TGTGCCAGCAGTTCCCGGACGGAGGGAGAGACCCAGTACTTC. Together with reference TRBV7-3 and TRBJ2-5, the CDR3 gives the full variable domain: GAGVSQTPSNKVTEKGKYVELRCDPISGHTALYWYRQSLGQGPEFLIYFQGTGAADDSGLPNDRFFAVRPEGSVSTLKIQRTERGDSAVYLCASSSRTEGETQYFGPGTRLLVL.